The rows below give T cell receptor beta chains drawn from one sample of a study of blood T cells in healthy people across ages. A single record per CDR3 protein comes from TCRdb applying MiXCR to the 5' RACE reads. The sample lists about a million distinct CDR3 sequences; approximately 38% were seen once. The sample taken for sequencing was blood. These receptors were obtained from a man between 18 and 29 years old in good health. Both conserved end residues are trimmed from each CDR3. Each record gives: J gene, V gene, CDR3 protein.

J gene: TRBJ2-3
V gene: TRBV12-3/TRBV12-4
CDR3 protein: ASSLSSASSTDTQY

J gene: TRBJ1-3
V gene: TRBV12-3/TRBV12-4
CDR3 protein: ASRGGSTIY

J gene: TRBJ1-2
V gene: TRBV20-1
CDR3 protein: SASLPGFSGYT

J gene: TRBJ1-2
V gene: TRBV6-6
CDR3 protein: ATREGQDT

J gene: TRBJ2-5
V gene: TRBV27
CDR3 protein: ASSLSPNQETQY

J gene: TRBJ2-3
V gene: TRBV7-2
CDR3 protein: ASSLGPAGSTDTQY

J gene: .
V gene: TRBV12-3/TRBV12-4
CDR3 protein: ASSSTGNEQY

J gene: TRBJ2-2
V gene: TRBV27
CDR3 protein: ACSQSGLNTGELF

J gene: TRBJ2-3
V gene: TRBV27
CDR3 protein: ASSPALRQGRTDTQY

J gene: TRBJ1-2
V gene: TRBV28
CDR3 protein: ASSKLGTGTNYGYT

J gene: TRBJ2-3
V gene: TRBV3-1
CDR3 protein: ASSQVWRGATDTQY

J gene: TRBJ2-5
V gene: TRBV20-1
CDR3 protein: SARANQETQY

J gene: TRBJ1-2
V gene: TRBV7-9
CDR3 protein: ASSPGKSTKRLYGYT

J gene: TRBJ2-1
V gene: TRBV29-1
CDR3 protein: SVLTEPSSYNEQF

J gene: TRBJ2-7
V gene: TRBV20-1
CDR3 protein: SARDSAGTDTYEQY

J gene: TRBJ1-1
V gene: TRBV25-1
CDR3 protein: ASNFQGNTEAF

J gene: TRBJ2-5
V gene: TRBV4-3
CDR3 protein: ASSQETQRGTSYNEQY